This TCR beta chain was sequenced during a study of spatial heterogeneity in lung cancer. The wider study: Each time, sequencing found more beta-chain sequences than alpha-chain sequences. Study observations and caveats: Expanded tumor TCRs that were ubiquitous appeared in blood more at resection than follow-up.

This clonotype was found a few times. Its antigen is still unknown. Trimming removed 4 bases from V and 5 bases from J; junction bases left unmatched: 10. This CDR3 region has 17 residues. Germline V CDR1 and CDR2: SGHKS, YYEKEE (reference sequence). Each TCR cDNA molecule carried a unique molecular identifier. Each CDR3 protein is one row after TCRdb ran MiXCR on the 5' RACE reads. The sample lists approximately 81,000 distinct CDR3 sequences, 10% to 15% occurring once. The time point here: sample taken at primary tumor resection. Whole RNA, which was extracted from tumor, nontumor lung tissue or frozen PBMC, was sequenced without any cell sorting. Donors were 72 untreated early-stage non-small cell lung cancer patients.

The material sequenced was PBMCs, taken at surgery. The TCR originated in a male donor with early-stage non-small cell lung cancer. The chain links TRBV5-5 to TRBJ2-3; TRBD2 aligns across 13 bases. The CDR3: CASSQRTSGSFEDTQYF. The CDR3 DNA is TGTGCCAGCAGCCAAAGGACTAGCGGGAGTTTTGAAGATACGCAGTATTTT.